The table lists the clone carrying this TCR beta chain with a count of one. The data stem from a study of PD-L1 blockade in urothelial cancer. Time point here: pretreatment peripheral blood. Unmatched junction bases numbered 6, after V lost 3 bases and J lost 4 bases. The CDR3 is made up of 16 amino acids. Germline CDR1 is SGHNT and CDR2 is YYREEE (reference sequence). Clones were sequenced by immunoSEQ multiplex PCR, and TCRdb holds only the in-frame ones, with some missing. The sample carries roughly 95,000 clones, around 90% recorded once. The specimen comprised PBMCs, sampled around atezolizumab (anti-PD-L1) treatment. The origin of this receptor is a man in his sixties with urothelial cancer. The V gene is TRBV5-4, the J gene TRBJ2-3, with TRBD2 identical over 12 bases. CDR3 in amino acids: CASSSPGLAGADTQYF. In DNA, the CDR3 is TGTGCCAGCAGCTCCCCGGGACTAGCGGGTGCAGATACGCAGTATTTT.